One sample yielded the 27 T cell receptor beta chains listed below, sequenced in a study of cytomegalovirus exposure and HLA in healthy donors. Researchers ran the PCR with 60 Vbeta and 13 Jbeta primers. The assay was immunoSEQ multiplex PCR, and TCRdb's table has in-frame clones only and misses some. Found here are roughly 100,000 clones, roughly 70% of them singletons; the top ten hold approximately 16%. The specimen sequenced was PBMCs. The source of these receptors is a woman aged 45-65 years in good health and CMV-seropositive.

The V and J genes are TRBV4-3 and TRBJ2-7; D possibly corresponds to TRBD2 (5 bases). CDR3 length: 14 residues. The germline CDR1 and CDR2 sequences are LGHNA and YSLEER. The V and J ends lost 2 bases and 0 bases respectively, with 8 bases between them. The CDR3 is CASSQLGSSYEQYF. The CDR3 bases are TGCGCCAGCAGCCAACTGGGGAGCTCCTACGAGCAGTACTTC.

V is TRBV9 and J is TRBJ1-1; TRBD1 agrees at 7 bases. The CDR3 runs 15 residues. Germline V gene lookup returns CDR1 SGDLS and CDR2 YYNGEE. V lost 3 bases, J lost 3 bases, and 8 bases stayed unmatched. In DNA, the CDR3 is TGTGCCAGCAGCGGAGGACAGGTCAGGGACACTGAAGCTTTCTTT. It translates to CASSGGQVRDTEAFF.

The chain employs TRBV6-6 and TRBJ1-4; 8 nucleotides agree with TRBD1. The germline V gene has CDR1 MNHNY and CDR2 SVGAGI (reference sequence). The CDR3 has 14 residues. V lost 5 bases, J lost 6 bases, and 5 bases stayed unmatched. The DNA of the CDR3 is TGTGCCAGCAGTCGGGACAGGAGTCATGAAAAACTGTTTTTT. Protein product: CASSRDRSHEKLFF.

The chain couples TRBV29-1 to TRBJ1-2, with 10 positions matching TRBD1. V shed 5 bases and J 3 bases; nucleotides not matched to a gene: 9. Germline V CDR1 and CDR2: SQVTM, ANQGSEA. This CDR3 comprises 15 residues. The CDR3 DNA is TGCAGCGTTCCGGACAGGGGGTCTTTCGACTATGGCTACACCTTC. This sequence encodes CSVPDRGSFDYGYTF.

The chain uses TRBV12-1 and TRBJ1-4. TRBV12-1 is a pseudogene locus. The CDR3 is 16 residues long. For the CDR3, the DNA is TGTGCCAGCAGCTTTGCGCGAGGCCGGATTAATGAAAAACTGTTTTTT. This encodes CASSFARGRINEKLFF.

The chain links TRBV6-1 to TRBJ1-2; 9 bases are a match to TRBD1. In germline, CDR1 is MNHNS, CDR2 SASEGT. The CDR3 is 15 amino acids. Germline trimming cut 3 bases from V and 7 bases from J; bases unmatched to any gene: 9. The CDR3 region has the DNA TGTGCCAGCAGTGAGGAGGGACAGGGAGTATCTGGCTACACCTTC. Its translation: CASSEEGQGVSGYTF.

The chain carries TRBV5-8 and TRBJ2-3; D unclear. This CDR3 spans 13 amino acids. V lost 0 bases and J 2 bases, leaving 4 bases between the germline ends. Germline V CDR1 and CDR2: SGHTS, YDEGEE. CDR3: CASSLELTDTQYF. The CDR3 DNA reads TGTGCCAGCAGCTTGGAGCTCACAGATACGCAGTATTTT.

This sequence joins TRBV29-1 and TRBJ1-5, with 9 bases lining up with TRBD1. Germline values: CDR1 SQVTM, CDR2 ANQGSEA. The CDR3 consists of 13 residues. Losses at the gene ends were 7 bases for V and 6 bases for J; bases not matched to a gene: 7. CDR3 nucleotide sequence: TGCAGCGCTGGACAGGGGTTATCTCAGCCCCAGCATTTT. This sequence encodes CSAGQGLSQPQHF.

This clone occurred once. The chain joins TRBV5-6 to TRBJ1-6, with 9 bases that match TRBD1. Germline trimming cut 4 bases from V and 10 bases from J; bases unmatched to any gene: 9. In germline, CDR1 is SGHDT, CDR2 YYEEEE. This CDR3 spans 15 amino acids. CDR3 sequence: CASSGTGISGSPLHF. In DNA form, the CDR3 reads TGTGCCAGCAGCGGGACAGGGATTAGTGGATCACCCCTCCACTTT.

The CDR3 loop reads CASGHRRGSNQPQHF. The CDR3, as DNA: TGTGCCAGTGGACATCGACGGGGGAGCAATCAGCCCCAGCATTTT. The rearrangement uses TRBV19 and TRBJ1-5; D perhaps matches TRBD1 (5 bases). V gave up 8 bases and J gave up 1 base, with 15 bases separating them. Germline V gene data show CDR1 as LNHDA and CDR2 as SQIVND (reference sequence). CDR3 length: 15 residues.

V and J are TRBV7-6 and TRBJ2-2; 7 bases are a match to TRBD2. Germline V gene lookup returns CDR1 SGHVS and CDR2 FNYEAQ. V lost 4 bases, J lost 14 bases, and 13 bases stayed unmatched. CDR3 length: 14 amino acids. CDR3: CASSSRLAEDRLFF. The CDR3 region has the DNA TGTGCCAGCAGCTCAAGACTAGCCGAGGATAGACTGTTTTTT.

The CDR3 DNA reads as TGCGCCAGCAGCCAGGACCCGACAGCCCACAATGAGCAGTTCTTC. It yields the protein CASSQDPTAHNEQFF. This chain links TRBV4-3 with TRBJ2-1, with a possible D match to TRBD1 (5 bases). Germline assignment: CDR1 LGHNA and CDR2 YSLEER. The ends were cut back, 3 bases at V and 5 bases at J, with 14 bases in the middle. The CDR3 has 15 amino acids.

This clone was counted once. The chain carries TRBV6-1 and TRBJ2-7; D unresolved. Trimming cost V 8 bases and J 1 base, with 9 bases left between them. CDR1 and CDR2 (germline): MNHNS, SASEGT. This CDR3 is 12 amino acids long. This CDR3 reads CASCALSYEQYF. For the CDR3, the DNA is TGTGCCAGCTGCGCGCTATCCTACGAGCAGTACTTC.

This clone has just a few counts. This chain uses TRBV4-3 with TRBJ2-3; weak D call: TRBD2 (7 bases). Trimming removed 2 bases at V and 8 bases at J, with 23 bases between. The CDR3 contains 17 residues. The germline CDR1 and CDR2 sequences are LGHNA and YSLEER. Here the CDR3 reads CASSQSRGAGPPGTQYF. CDR3 bases: TGCGCCAGCAGCCAATCTCGGGGGGCGGGGCCCCCGGGTACGCAGTATTTT.

The chain employs TRBV5-5 and TRBJ1-1; D gene unclear. The V end lost 4 bases, the J end lost 3 bases, and 10 bases lay between the germline ends. CDR3 length equals 13 residues. Germline values: CDR1 SGHKS, CDR2 YYEKEE (reference sequence). The CDR3 DNA reads TGTGCCAGCAGCGGTCTTCCGGACACTGAAGCTTTCTTT. It codes for CASSGLPDTEAFF.

This chain joins TRBV29-1 and TRBJ2-7, with D uncertain. CDR1 and CDR2 from the germline V gene are SQVTM and ANQGSEA. The CDR3 contains 13 residues. V dropped 0 bases and J dropped 4 bases, with 10 bases sitting between them. The CDR3 sequence is CSVEERGDYEQYF. Written as DNA, the CDR3 is TGCAGCGTTGAAGAGCGAGGTGATTACGAGCAGTACTTC.

J is TRBJ2-7 and V is TRBV12-5; tentatively, D is TRBD1 (6 bases). The CDR3 covers 15 residues. Germline V gives CDR1 LGHNT, CDR2 FRNRAP. V lost 4 bases, J lost 3 bases, and 16 bases lay in between. Here the CDR3 reads CASGSRDKPIYEQYF. CDR3 DNA: TGTGCTAGTGGTTCTCGGGACAAACCGATCTACGAGCAGTACTTC.

Only a few counts were recorded for this clone. The chain links TRBV7-9 to TRBJ1-1; D is perhaps TRBD1 (5 bases). Germline assignment: CDR1 SEHNR and CDR2 FQNEAQ (reference sequence). CDR3 length equals 13 residues. V was clipped by 3 bases and J by 3 bases, with 8 bases between them. CDR3 in DNA: TGTGCCAGCAGCTTGGGAGGGGACACTGAAGCTTTCTTT. Its protein is CASSLGGDTEAFF.

The chain links TRBV27 to TRBJ2-3; possibly TRBD2 for D (7 bases). This CDR3 is built from 18 residues. V lost 4 bases and J 0 bases, leaving 20 bases between the germline ends. Germline assignment: CDR1 MNHEY and CDR2 SMNVEV (reference sequence). The CDR3 region is CASSWGLADLSSTDTQYF. The CDR3 DNA sequence: TGTGCCAGCAGTTGGGGGCTAGCGGACCTTTCTAGCACAGATACGCAGTATTTT.

The V and J genes are TRBV7-6 and TRBJ1-4; 12 bases map to TRBD1. CDR1 and CDR2 (germline): SGHVS, FNYEAQ. This CDR3 is built from 13 residues. The junction had 5 bases not matched to a gene; V was cut back by 4 bases and J by 14 bases. In DNA, the CDR3 is TGTGCCAGCAGCTCAGGGACAGGGGGCTTTCTGTTTTTT. The encoded protein is CASSSGTGGFLFF.

The chain carries TRBV9 and TRBJ2-7; 7 bases fit TRBD2. The CDR3 length is 14 residues. After removal of 2 bases from V and 5 bases from J, the junction contained 7 bases not matched to a gene. Looked up from germline, CDR1 is SGDLS and CDR2 is YYNGEE. The CDR3 sequence: CASSVGGSSNEQYF. In DNA, the CDR3 is TGTGCCAGCAGCGTTGGCGGGAGTAGCAACGAGCAGTACTTC.

The chain links TRBV7-3 to TRBJ2-3; D is uncertain. Trimming pared 3 bases from V and 3 bases from J, leaving 7 bases between. Germline V CDR1 and CDR2: SGHTA, FQGTGA. This CDR3 is 13 amino acids long. The CDR3 spells CASSFSGTDTQYF. In DNA, the CDR3 is TGTGCCAGCAGCTTTTCCGGGACAGATACGCAGTATTTT.

The chain links TRBV11-2 to TRBJ2-1; D gene unclear. The CDR3 is made up of 12 amino acids. The germline CDR1 and CDR2 sequences are SGHAT and FQNNGV. V was clipped by 8 bases and J by 7 bases, with 12 bases between them. CDR3 DNA sequence: TGTGCCAGCGGAGCGACGCTTAATGAGCAGTTCTTC. Its protein product is CASGATLNEQFF.

The genes are TRBV11-2 and TRBJ2-7; TRBD1 aligns across 7 bases. The J segment lost 6 bases and the V segment lost 2 bases, leaving 10 bases of the junction unmatched. From germline, CDR1 is SGHAT and CDR2 FQNNGV. The CDR3 loop spans 15 amino acids. The CDR3 spells CASSLRVGGSSEQYF. The CDR3 coding sequence is TGTGCCAGCAGCTTACGGGTAGGGGGCTCTAGCGAGCAGTACTTC.

This chain uses TRBV6-1 with TRBJ2-3; TRBD1 aligns across 8 bases. CDR1 and CDR2 (germline): MNHNS, SASEGT. This CDR3 contains 14 residues. V shed 9 bases and J 0 bases; nucleotides not matched to a gene: 5. The CDR3 DNA reads as TGTGCCAGTGGTTGGACAGGGAGCACAGATACGCAGTATTTT. Protein: CASGWTGSTDTQYF.

The J gene is TRBJ2-3, the V gene TRBV19, with D possibly being TRBD2 (6 bases). The CDR3 length is 15 residues. Germline CDR1 LNHDA, CDR2 SQIVND (reference sequence). Trimming cost V 7 bases and J 5 bases, with 19 bases left between them. The CDR3 sequence: CASNRSPGVGDTQYF. DNA for the CDR3: TGTGCCAGTAACCGAAGCCCGGGAGTGGGAGATACGCAGTATTTT. Together with reference TRBV19 and TRBJ2-3, the CDR3 gives the full variable domain: DGGITQSPKYLFRKEGQNVTLSCEQNLNHDAMYWYRQDPGQGLRLIYYSQIVNDFQKGDIAEGYSVSREKKESFPLTVTSAQKNPTAFYLCASNRSPGVGDTQYFGPGTRLTVL.

This chain joins TRBV29-1 and TRBJ1-1, with D tentatively TRBD1 (6 bases). The V end lost 7 bases, the J end lost 8 bases, and 17 bases lay between the germline ends. Germline lookup yields CDR1 SQVTM and CDR2 ANQGSEA. CDR3 length: 12 residues. CDR3 residues: CSAFSGGREAFF. The CDR3 DNA sequence: TGCAGCGCCTTCTCGGGGGGGCGGGAAGCTTTCTTT.